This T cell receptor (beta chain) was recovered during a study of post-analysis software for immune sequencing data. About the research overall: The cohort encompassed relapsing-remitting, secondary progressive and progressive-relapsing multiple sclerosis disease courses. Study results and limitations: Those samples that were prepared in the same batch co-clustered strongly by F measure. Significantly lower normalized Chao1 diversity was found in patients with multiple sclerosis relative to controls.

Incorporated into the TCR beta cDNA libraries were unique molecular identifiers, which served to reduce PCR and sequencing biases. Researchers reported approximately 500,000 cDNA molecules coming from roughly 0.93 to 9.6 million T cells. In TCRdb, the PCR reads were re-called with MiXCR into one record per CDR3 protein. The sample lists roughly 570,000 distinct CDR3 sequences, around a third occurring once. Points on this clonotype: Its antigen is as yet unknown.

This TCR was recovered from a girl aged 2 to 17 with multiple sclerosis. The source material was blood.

The CDR3 nucleotides are TGCGCCAGCAGCCAAGTGCAGGGCGAAGAGACCCAGTACTTC. Amino acids: CASSQVQGEETQYF. The J gene is TRBJ2-5, the V gene TRBV4-1, with D perhaps matching TRBD1 (5 bases). The V end lost 1 base, the J end lost 3 bases, and 9 bases lay between the germline ends. Germline assignment: CDR1 MGHRA and CDR2 YSYEKL. CDR3 length: 14 residues.